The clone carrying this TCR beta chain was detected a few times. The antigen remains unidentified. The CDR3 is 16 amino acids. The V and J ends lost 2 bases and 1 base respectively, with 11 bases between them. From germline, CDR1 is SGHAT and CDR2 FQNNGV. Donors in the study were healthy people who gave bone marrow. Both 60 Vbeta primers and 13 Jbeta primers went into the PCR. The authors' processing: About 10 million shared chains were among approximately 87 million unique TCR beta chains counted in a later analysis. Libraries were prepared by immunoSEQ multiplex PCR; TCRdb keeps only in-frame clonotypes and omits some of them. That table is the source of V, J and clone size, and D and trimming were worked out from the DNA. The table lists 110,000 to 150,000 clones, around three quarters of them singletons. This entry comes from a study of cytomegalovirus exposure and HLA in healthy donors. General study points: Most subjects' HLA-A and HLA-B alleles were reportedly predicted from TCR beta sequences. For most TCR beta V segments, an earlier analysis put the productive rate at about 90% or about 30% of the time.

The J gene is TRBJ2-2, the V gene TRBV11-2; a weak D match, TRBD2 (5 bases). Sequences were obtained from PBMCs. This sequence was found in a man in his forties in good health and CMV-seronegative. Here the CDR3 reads CASSLYARGNTGELFF. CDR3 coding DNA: TGTGCCAGCAGCTTATACGCCCGGGGGAACACCGGGGAGCTGTTTTTT.